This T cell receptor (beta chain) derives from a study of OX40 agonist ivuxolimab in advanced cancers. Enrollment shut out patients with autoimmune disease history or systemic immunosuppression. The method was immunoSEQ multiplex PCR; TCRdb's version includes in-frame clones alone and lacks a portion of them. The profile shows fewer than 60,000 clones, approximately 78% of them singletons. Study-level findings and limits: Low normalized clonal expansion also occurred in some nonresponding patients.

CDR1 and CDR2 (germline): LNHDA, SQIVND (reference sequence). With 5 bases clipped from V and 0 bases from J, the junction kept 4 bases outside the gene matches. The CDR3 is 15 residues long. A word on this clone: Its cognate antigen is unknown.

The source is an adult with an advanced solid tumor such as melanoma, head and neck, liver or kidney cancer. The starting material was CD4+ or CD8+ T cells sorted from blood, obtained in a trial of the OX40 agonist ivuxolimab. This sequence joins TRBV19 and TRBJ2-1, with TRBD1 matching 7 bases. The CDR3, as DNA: TGTGCCAGTAGTTCACAGGGGAACTCCTACAATGAGCAGTTCTTC. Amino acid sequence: CASSSQGNSYNEQFF.